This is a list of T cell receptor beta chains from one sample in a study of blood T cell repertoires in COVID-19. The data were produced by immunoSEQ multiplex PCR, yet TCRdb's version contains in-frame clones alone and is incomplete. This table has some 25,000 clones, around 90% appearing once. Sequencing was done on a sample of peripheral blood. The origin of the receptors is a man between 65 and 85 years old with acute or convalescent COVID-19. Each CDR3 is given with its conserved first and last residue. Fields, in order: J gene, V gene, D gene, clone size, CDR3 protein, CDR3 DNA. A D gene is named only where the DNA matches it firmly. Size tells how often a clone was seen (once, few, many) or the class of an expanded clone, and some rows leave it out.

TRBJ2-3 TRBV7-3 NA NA CASSRLGPTDTQYF TGTGCCAGCAGCCGACTAGGGCCGACAGATACGCAGTATTTT
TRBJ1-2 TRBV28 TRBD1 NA CASSQPDRVGGYTF TGTGCCAGCAGCCAACCGGACAGGGTAGGAGGCTACACCTTC
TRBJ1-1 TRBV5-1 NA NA CASSSGGGNTEAFF TGCGCCAGCAGCTCTGGGGGAGGGAACACTGAAGCTTTCTTT
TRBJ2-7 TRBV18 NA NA CASGGGVSNPYEQYF TGTGCCAGCGGGGGGGGCGTCTCCAATCCCTACGAGCAGTACTTC
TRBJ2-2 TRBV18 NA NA CASSPVQPRDTGELFF TGTGCCAGCTCACCAGTACAACCGAGGGACACCGGGGAGCTGTTTTTT
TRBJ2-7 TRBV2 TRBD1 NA CASTPAGQGNEQYF TGTGCCAGCACCCCCGCGGGACAGGGTAACGAGCAGTACTTC
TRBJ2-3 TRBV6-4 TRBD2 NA CASSASGLAGWATDTQYF TGTGCCAGCAGTGCGTCGGGACTAGCGGGGTGGGCCACAGATACGCAGTATTTT
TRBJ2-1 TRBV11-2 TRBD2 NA CASSLALAGAFLFF TGTGCCAGCAGCTTAGCTCTAGCGGGAGCCTTCTTGTTCTTC
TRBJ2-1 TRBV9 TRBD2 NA CASTELAGGGEQFF TGTGCCAGCACCGAACTAGCGGGAGGGGGTGAGCAGTTCTTC
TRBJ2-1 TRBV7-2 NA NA CASSLRGGANYNEQFF TGTGCCAGCAGCTTAAGAGGGGGTGCCAACTACAATGAGCAGTTCTTC
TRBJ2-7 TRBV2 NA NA CASSENREGYEQYF TGTGCCAGCAGTGAAAACAGGGAAGGCTACGAGCAGTACTTC
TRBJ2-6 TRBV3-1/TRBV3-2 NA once CASQAGGANVLTF TGTGCCAGCCAAGCGGGCGGGGCCAACGTCCTGACTTTC
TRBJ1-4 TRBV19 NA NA CASRDNLGEKLFF TGTGCCAGCCGGGACAATCTTGGTGAAAAACTGTTTTTT
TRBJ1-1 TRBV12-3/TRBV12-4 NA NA CASYRPGNTEAFF TGTGCCAGCTACAGACCTGGTAACACTGAAGCTTTCTTT
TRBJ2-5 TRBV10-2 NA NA CASSLVLETQYF TGCGCCAGCAGCCTAGTTTTAGAGACCCAGTACTTC
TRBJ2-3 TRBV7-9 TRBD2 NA CASSRGVSAREGPDTQYF TGTGCCAGCAGCCGGGGGGTATCGGCGCGGGAGGGCCCAGATACGCAGTATTTT
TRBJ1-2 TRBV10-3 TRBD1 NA CAITPGGLNYGYTF TGTGCCATCACCCCAGGGGGCCTCAACTATGGCTACACCTTC
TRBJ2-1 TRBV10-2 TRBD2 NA CASSKDRGAYNEQFF TGCGCCAGCAGTAAAGATCGGGGGGCCTACAATGAGCAGTTCTTC
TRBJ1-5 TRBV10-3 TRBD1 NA CATVGQGANSNQPQHF TGTGCCACCGTAGGGCAGGGGGCTAATAGCAATCAGCCCCAGCATTTT
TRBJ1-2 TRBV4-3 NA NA CASSQDTTALKHGYTF TGCGCCAGCAGCCAAGACACGACAGCCCTGAAACATGGCTACACCTTC
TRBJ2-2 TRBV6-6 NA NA CAITWTGELFF TGTGCCATCACTTGGACCGGGGAGCTGTTTTTT
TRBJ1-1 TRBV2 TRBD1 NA CASSITGVDTEAFF TGTGCCAGCAGTATTACAGGGGTGGACACTGAAGCTTTCTTT
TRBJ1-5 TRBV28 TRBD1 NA CASSTPGQGNQPQHF TGTGCCAGCAGTACGCCGGGACAGGGCAATCAGCCCCAGCATTTT
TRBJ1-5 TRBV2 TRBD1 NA CASSEEQGSNQPQHF TGTGCCAGCAGTGAGGAACAGGGGAGCAATCAGCCCCAGCATTTT
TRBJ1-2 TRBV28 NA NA CASIPQDGPNYGYTF TGTGCCAGCATTCCACAGGACGGACCAAACTATGGCTACACCTTC
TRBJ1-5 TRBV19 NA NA CASSPASRGGWGVDQPQHF TGTGCCAGTAGTCCCGCGAGTAGGGGAGGTTGGGGCGTGGATCAGCCCCAGCATTTT
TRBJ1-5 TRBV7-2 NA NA CASSLGQTQSPQHF TGTGCCAGCAGCTTGGGGCAGACCCAGTCGCCCCAGCATTTT
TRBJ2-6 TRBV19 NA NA CASQEPSLSSGANVLTF TGTGCCAGTCAAGAACCCTCGCTTAGCTCTGGGGCCAACGTCCTGACTTTC
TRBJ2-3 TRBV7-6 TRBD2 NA CASSLEGGRASDTQYF TGTGCCAGCAGCTTAGAGGGCGGGAGGGCCTCAGATACGCAGTATTTT
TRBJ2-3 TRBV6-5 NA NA CASSYDEAHTQYF TGTGCCAGCAGTTACGACGAGGCCCATACGCAGTATTTT
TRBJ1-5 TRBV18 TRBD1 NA CASSPPGQGLDSNQPQHF TGTGCCAGCTCACCACCAGGACAGGGCTTAGATAGCAATCAGCCCCAGCATTTT
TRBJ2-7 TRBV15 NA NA CATSRDITYEQYF TGTGCCACCAGCAGGGACATTACCTACGAGCAGTACTTC
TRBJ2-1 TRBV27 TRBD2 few CASSLTSGRGNEQFF TGTGCCAGCAGTCTGACGAGCGGGAGGGGCAATGAGCAGTTCTTC
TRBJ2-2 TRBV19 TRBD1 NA CASSMGDRLTGELFF TGTGCCAGTAGTATGGGGGACAGGTTAACCGGGGAGCTGTTTTTT
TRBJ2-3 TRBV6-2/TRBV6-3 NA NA CASSPTQRRDTQYF TGTGCCAGCAGTCCCACCCAGCGGAGAGATACGCAGTATTTT
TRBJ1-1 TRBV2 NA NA CASSEPGGTEAFF TGTGCCAGCAGTGAGCCGGGGGGCACTGAAGCTTTCTTT
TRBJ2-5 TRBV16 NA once CASSQSIGAYQETQYF TGTGCCAGCAGCCAATCGATTGGGGCCTATCAAGAGACCCAGTACTTC
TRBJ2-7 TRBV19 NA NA CASSIMAGSSYEQYF TGTGCCAGTAGTATAATGGCGGGAAGCTCCTACGAGCAGTACTTC
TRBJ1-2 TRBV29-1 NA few CSALNGQRRGF TGCAGCGCCCTTAACGGGCAGAGAAGGGGCTTC
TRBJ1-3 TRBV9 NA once CASSVGAIDGNTIYF TGTGCCAGCAGCGTAGGTGCGATAGATGGAAACACCATATATTTT
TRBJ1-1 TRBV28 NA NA CASSLSRANTEAFF TGTGCCAGCAGTTTATCCAGGGCTAACACTGAAGCTTTCTTT